This TCR beta chain was found in a study of STAT5B mutations in CD4+ large granular lymphocyte leukemia. The CDR3 contains 14 residues. V shed 1 base, J shed 5 bases, and the junction held 7 bases outside the gene matches. Germline values: CDR1 GTSNPN, CDR2 SVGIG (reference sequence). This was a survey-level run. Profiled with immunoSEQ multiplex PCR; TCRdb holds only in-frame clones, not every one. The sample holds roughly 30,000 clones, less than 80% seen once. The chain has TRBV30 and TRBJ2-7; 8 bases line up with TRBD1. Sequencing was performed on CD4+ T cells from blood buffy coats. The sequence came from a human donor in good health. This CDR3 reads CAWSGYRGLNEQYF. CDR3 sequence (DNA): TGTGCCTGGAGTGGTTACAGGGGGTTGAACGAGCAGTACTTC.